The 19 T cell receptor beta chains given below trace back to one sample, sequenced in a study of cytomegalovirus exposure and HLA in healthy donors. Primers for the PCR totalled 60 Vbeta and 13 Jbeta. TCRdb's table, derived via immunoSEQ multiplex PCR, lists solely in-frame clones and lacks some. The sample includes 130,000 to 150,000 clones, roughly a tenth seen only once; the top ten take over 1.5%. Sequenced sample: PBMCs. The receptor source for this set is a male donor in good health and CMV-seronegative.

In this sample, this clone turned up a few times. The V call is TRBV11-1, the J call TRBJ1-2; 7 bases are shared with TRBD1. The CDR3 is 15 residues long. Per the germline V gene, CDR1 is SGHAT and CDR2 is FQDESV (reference sequence). V shed 2 bases and J 8 bases; nucleotides not matched to a gene: 11. CDR3 protein: CASSLSLETGQGYTF. In DNA, the CDR3 is TGTGCCAGCAGCTTAAGCCTAGAGACAGGGCAAGGCTACACCTTC.

This clone was detected only a few times. This rearrangement joins TRBV7-6 to TRBJ1-4; no definite D call. Trimming shortened V by 6 bases and J by 0 bases, and 8 bases separated the two germline ends. The CDR3 totals 14 residues. CDR1 is SGHVS and CDR2 is FNYEAQ in the germline V gene. CDR3 amino acids: CASSSVATNEKLFF. The CDR3 coding sequence is TGTGCCAGCAGTTCAGTTGCAACTAATGAAAAACTGTTTTTT.

The chain is built from TRBV4-3 and TRBJ2-7, with 12 positions matching TRBD2. The CDR3 spans 15 residues. Germline V lookup: CDR1 LGHNA, CDR2 YSLEER. V lost 5 bases, J lost 5 bases, and 7 bases stayed unmatched. CDR3 sequence: CASSDGTSGSHEQYF. Here the CDR3 DNA reads TGCGCCAGCAGCGACGGGACTAGCGGGTCCCACGAGCAGTACTTC.

This clone has just a few counts. The gene calls are TRBV4-1 and TRBJ2-7, with 7 bases lining up with TRBD2. J gave up 7 bases and V 5 bases, and 14 bases lay outside the gene matches. The germline CDR1 and CDR2 sequences are MGHRA and YSYEKL. The CDR3 length is 15 residues. CDR3 DNA: TGCGCCAGCAGCTTTCGTTCCGGGGGGAGGGTGGAGCAGTACTTC. It translates to CASSFRSGGRVEQYF.

This clone was recorded a few times. CDR3 loop: CASSFQGEDSYEQYF. CDR3 nucleotides: TGTGCCAGCAGTTTTCAGGGGGAAGACTCCTACGAGCAGTACTTC. V is TRBV27 and J is TRBJ2-7, with 7 nucleotides matching TRBD1. This CDR3 spans 15 amino acids. Unmatched junction bases numbered 5, after V lost 3 bases and J lost 0 bases. From germline, CDR1 is MNHEY and CDR2 SMNVEV (reference sequence).

This clone was counted a few times. J is TRBJ2-7 and V is TRBV28; D gene uncertain. Trimming stripped 6 bases from V and 2 bases from J, with 14 bases between. CDR1 is MDHEN, CDR2 SYDVKM, per germline. The CDR3 is 14 amino acids. The CDR3 DNA is TGTGCCAGCAGCCTAGATTTAAGGACCTACGAGCAGTACTTC. Translating gives CASSLDLRTYEQYF.

The V and J genes are TRBV4-3 and TRBJ2-7; weak D call: TRBD2 (5 bases). The CDR3 has 15 residues. The V and J ends lost 0 bases and 2 bases respectively, with 11 bases between them. The germline gives CDR1 LGHNA, CDR2 YSLEER. The DNA of the CDR3 is TGCGCCAGCAGCCAAGATACGGGAATCGCCTACGAGCAGTACTTC. Protein: CASSQDTGIAYEQYF.

The rearrangement joins TRBV7-9 to TRBJ2-1; weak D call: TRBD2 (6 bases). Trimming pared 3 bases from V and 10 bases from J, leaving 22 bases between. Looked up from germline, CDR1 is SEHNR and CDR2 is FQNEAQ (reference sequence). The CDR3 is made up of 16 amino acids. CDR3 sequence reads: CASSLGTVTVPPEQFF. CDR3 sequence (DNA): TGTGCCAGCAGCTTGGGGACTGTTACCGTCCCTCCCGAGCAGTTCTTC.

This clone was counted only a few times. This chain uses TRBV28 with TRBJ2-7; 9 positions match TRBD1. The V and J ends lost 2 bases and 3 bases, in that order; junction bases with no gene match: 5. CDR1 is MDHEN, CDR2 SYDVKM, per germline. This CDR3 is 15 amino acids long. Here the CDR3 DNA reads TGTGCCAGCAGTTTAGCGGGGACAGGGAGCTACGAGCAGTACTTC. Its protein is CASSLAGTGSYEQYF.

This clone has more than one count but fewer than ten. This chain connects TRBV21-1 to TRBJ2-4; the DNA was not compared with TRBD2, the D call given in the table. TRBV21-1 is designated a pseudogene. This CDR3 has 20 amino acids. The CDR3 bases are TGTGCCAGCAGCAAACCCTGTGGTGTATCCCACTTACTAGCCAAAAACATTCAGTACTTC. It specifies CASSKPCGVSHLLAKNIQYF.

The chain joins TRBV19 to TRBJ1-6; 9 nucleotides match TRBD1. The V gene end was trimmed by 4 bases and the J gene end by 7 bases; junction bases not matched to a gene: 8. CDR3 length equals 16 residues. Germline CDR1 reads LNHDA; CDR2 reads SQIVND (reference sequence). The chain's CDR3 is CASSKRPGTGNSPLHF. The CDR3 region has the DNA TGTGCCAGTAGTAAACGCCCGGGGACAGGGAATTCACCCCTCCACTTT.

A word on this clone: The junction does not match germline at one end; this may be a read error. V and J are TRBV7-7 and TRBJ2-5; 8 nucleotides line up with TRBD1. Germline V gene data show CDR1 as SSHAT and CDR2 as FNYEAQ (reference sequence). The CDR3 runs 15 residues. CDR3 in amino acids: CASSASQGAGETQYF. CDR3 coding DNA: TGTGCTAGCAGCGCGAGCCAGGGGGCTGGGGAGACCCAGTACTTC.

This clone was seen a few times. This sequence joins TRBV6-6 and TRBJ2-1; 10 bases match TRBD1. The CDR3 has 14 residues. Germline V gives CDR1 MNHNY, CDR2 SVGAGI (reference sequence). The ends lost 4 bases at V and 5 bases at J; junction bases unmatched: 2. The CDR3 DNA reads as TGTGCCAGCAGTTGGGACAGGGGAAACAATGAGCAGTTCTTC. This translates into CASSWDRGNNEQFF.

The J gene is TRBJ2-7, the V gene TRBV7-2; 9 bases map to TRBD2. The CDR3 is 16 residues long. V dropped 3 bases and J dropped 7; count of bases not matched to a gene: 13. Germline V CDR1 and CDR2: SGHTA, FQGNSA. Here the CDR3 reads CASSFNAGTSKVEQYF. As DNA, the CDR3 is TGTGCCAGCAGCTTCAATGCCGGGACTAGCAAAGTGGAGCAGTACTTC.

This clone showed up just a few times. This chain joins TRBV5-6 and TRBJ2-6; TRBD2 is a possible D gene (5 bases). The CDR3 runs 17 residues. Germline-derived CDR1 and CDR2 are SGHDT and YYEEEE. V was cut by 0 bases and J by 3 bases, with 13 bases left in between. CDR3 bases: TGTGCCAGCAGCTTGGGAGGGATCGGCTTTGGGGCCAACGTCCTGACTTTC. It translates to CASSLGGIGFGANVLTF.

This sequence joins TRBV10-3 and TRBJ2-1; 7 bases align to TRBD2. Germline V lookup: CDR1 ENHRY, CDR2 SYGVKD. CDR3 length: 14 residues. The ends lost 6 bases at V and 6 bases at J; junction bases unmatched: 8. The CDR3 is CAISPGTMINEQFF. The CDR3, as DNA: TGTGCCATCAGCCCCGGGACTATGATCAATGAGCAGTTCTTC.

V usage is TRBV20-1 and J usage is TRBJ2-7; weak D call: TRBD2 (5 bases). There are 11 residues in the CDR3. Germline lookup yields CDR1 DFQATT and CDR2 SNEGSKA (reference sequence). Trimming removed 5 bases at V and 2 bases at J, with 7 bases between. CDR3 region: CSAPGTYEQYF. The CDR3 DNA sequence: TGCAGTGCTCCCGGGACCTACGAGCAGTACTTC.

This clone was picked up a small number of times. The chain employs TRBV9 and TRBJ2-1; TRBD2 matches at 9 bases. V gave up 5 bases and J gave up 7 bases; unmatched junction bases: 13. CDR1 SGDLS and CDR2 YYNGEE come from the germline V gene. This CDR3 contains 16 residues. The CDR3: CASSPRASGGPNEQFF. CDR3 coding DNA: TGTGCCAGCAGTCCTCGGGCAAGCGGGGGGCCAAATGAGCAGTTCTTC. The complete variable domain, with remaining parts taken from reference TRBV9 and TRBJ2-1, reads DSGVTQTPKHLITATGQRVTLRCSPRSGDLSVYWYQQSLDQGLQFLIQYYNGEERAKGNILERFSAQQFPDLHSELNLSSLELGDSALYFCASSPRASGGPNEQFFGPGTRLTVL.

The gene calls are TRBV2 and TRBJ1-2; tentative D call: TRBD1 (6 bases). The V and J ends lost 7 bases and 4 bases respectively, with 22 bases between them. This CDR3 has 16 residues. The germline gives CDR1 SNHLY, CDR2 FYNNEI. The CDR3 here is CASIGNRPGQGYGYTF. CDR3 in DNA: TGTGCCAGCATTGGAAACCGTCCGGGACAAGGCTATGGCTACACCTTC.